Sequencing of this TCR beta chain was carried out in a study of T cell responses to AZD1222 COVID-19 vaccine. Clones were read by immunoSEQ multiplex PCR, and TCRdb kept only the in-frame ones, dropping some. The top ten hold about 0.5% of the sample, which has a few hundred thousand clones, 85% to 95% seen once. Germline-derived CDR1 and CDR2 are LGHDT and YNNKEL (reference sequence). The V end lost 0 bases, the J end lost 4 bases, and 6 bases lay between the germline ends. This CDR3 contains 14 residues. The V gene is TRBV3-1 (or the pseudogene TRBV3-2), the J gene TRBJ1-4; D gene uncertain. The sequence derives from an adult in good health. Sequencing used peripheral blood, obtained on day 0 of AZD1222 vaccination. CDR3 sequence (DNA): TGTGCCAGCAGCCAAGAACAGAGTAATGAAAAACTGTTTTTT. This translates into CASSQEQSNEKLFF.